The 10 T cell receptor beta chains listed next were all sequenced from one sample in a study of cytomegalovirus exposure and HLA in healthy donors. The PCR had 60 Vbeta and 13 Jbeta primers. Repertoires were generated with immunoSEQ multiplex PCR, while TCRdb's copy carries only in-frame clones and drops some. The sample contains roughly 230,000 clones, approximately 91% of which appear only once. Sequenced: PBMCs. These receptors came from a girl aged 2-10 years in good health and CMV-seronegative.

V and J are TRBV5-1 and TRBJ2-3; D is unresolved. The V end lost 2 bases, the J end lost 2 bases, and 9 bases lay between the germline ends. The germline gives CDR1 SGHRS, CDR2 YFSETQ. The CDR3 is 14 residues long. CDR3 nucleotides: TGCGCCAGCAGCTTCGAGCTTACCACAGATACGCAGTATTTT. This gives the protein CASSFELTTDTQYF. Based on the CDR3 plus reference TRBV5-1 and TRBJ2-3, the full variable domain is KAGVTQTPRYLIKTRGQQVTLSCSPISGHRSVSWYQQTPGQGLQFLFEYFSETQRNKGNFPGRFSGRQFSNSRSEMNVSTLELGDSALYLCASSFELTTDTQYFGPGTRLTVL.

This clone was detected once. This chain joins TRBV11-2 and TRBJ2-4, with a possible D match to TRBD2 (5 bases). V lost 3 bases and J 7 bases, leaving 16 bases between the germline ends. The CDR3 has 15 residues. CDR1 and CDR2 (germline): SGHAT, FQNNGV. CDR3 amino acids: CASSLRDRRSNIQYF. DNA of the CDR3: TGTGCCAGCAGCTTGAGGGATCGTCGTTCCAACATTCAGTACTTC.

Worth noting for this clone: Distinct nucleotide sequences in the sample also encode this CDR3. CDR3 coding DNA: TGTGCCAGCAGTTCAGGACAGGGATATGGCTACACCTTC. Amino acid sequence: CASSSGQGYGYTF. The chain uses TRBV27 and TRBJ1-2, with 8 bases that match TRBD1. The germline V gene has CDR1 MNHEY and CDR2 SMNVEV (reference sequence). This CDR3 contains 13 residues. Germline trimming cut 4 bases from V and 5 bases from J; bases unmatched to any gene: 3.

This chain links TRBV5-6 with TRBJ2-1, with TRBD2 identical over 9 bases. Germline values: CDR1 SGHDT, CDR2 YYEEEE. This CDR3 has 12 amino acids. With V trimmed by 3 bases and J by 12 bases, 4 bases remained unmatched. The CDR3 sequence is CASSWGLAAQFF. CDR3 DNA: TGTGCCAGCAGCTGGGGACTAGCCGCGCAGTTCTTC.

The rearrangement joins TRBV9 to TRBJ2-6, with D possibly being TRBD1 (5 bases). CDR3 length: 15 residues. The germline V and J ends were trimmed by 1 base and 3 bases, with 8 bases remaining between them. Germline loops: CDR1 SGDLS, CDR2 YYNGEE. The CDR3 protein is CASSVRQGGANVLTF. The DNA for the CDR3 is TGTGCCAGCAGCGTACGTCAGGGTGGGGCCAACGTCCTGACTTTC.

This chain connects TRBV27 to TRBJ2-7; D may be TRBD2 (6 bases). This CDR3 has 15 amino acids. V lost 2 bases and J 0 bases, leaving 11 bases between the germline ends. Germline CDR1 is MNHEY and CDR2 is SMNVEV (reference sequence). CDR3 nucleotide sequence: TGTGCCAGCAGTTTAACCTTCGGGAGCTCCTACGAGCAGTACTTC. Residues: CASSLTFGSSYEQYF.

V usage is TRBV15 and J usage is TRBJ1-5, with a weak D call TRBD1 (5 bases). Germline values: CDR1 LNHNV, CDR2 YYDKDF (reference sequence). The CDR3 consists of 16 residues. The ends were cut back, 2 bases at V and 4 bases at J, with 15 bases in the middle. This CDR3 reads CATSRPLPGLNQPQHF. CDR3 coding DNA: TGTGCCACCAGCAGACCCCTCCCAGGGTTAAATCAGCCCCAGCATTTT. Full variable domain (rest looked up from reference TRBV15 and TRBJ1-5): DAMVIQNPRYQVTQFGKPVTLSCSQTLNHNVMYWYQQKSSQAPKLLFHYYDKDFNNEADTPDNFQSRRPNTSFCFLDIRSPGLGDTAMYLCATSRPLPGLNQPQHFGDGTRLSIL.

V usage is TRBV6-6 and J usage is TRBJ1-1; D gene unclear. With 0 bases removed from V and 10 bases from J, the gap between germline ends came to 18 bases. The CDR3 covers 15 residues. The germline gives CDR1 MNHNY, CDR2 SVGAGI (reference sequence). The CDR3 spells CASSYSAEGYTGAFF. The CDR3 DNA is TGTGCCAGCAGTTACTCGGCGGAAGGTTACACGGGAGCTTTCTTT.

The rearrangement uses TRBV30 and TRBJ2-7, with 10 bases that match TRBD1. CDR1 and CDR2 from the germline V gene are GTSNPN and SVGIG (reference sequence). The CDR3 totals 16 residues. After removal of 4 bases from V and 2 bases from J, the junction contained 11 bases not matched to a gene. In DNA form, the CDR3 reads TGTGCCTGGAAGGGCTTCCGGGACAGGGGAACCTACGAGCAGTACTTC. This sequence encodes CAWKGFRDRGTYEQYF.

The chain uses TRBV5-6 and TRBJ2-7; D possibly corresponds to TRBD2 (6 bases). Looked up from germline, CDR1 is SGHDT and CDR2 is YYEEEE. V was pared by 4 bases and J by 0 bases, with 11 bases between. The CDR3 is 14 amino acids. The CDR3 sequence is CASSPGTLSYEQYF. The CDR3 coding sequence is TGTGCCAGCAGCCCCGGGACTCTCTCCTACGAGCAGTACTTC.